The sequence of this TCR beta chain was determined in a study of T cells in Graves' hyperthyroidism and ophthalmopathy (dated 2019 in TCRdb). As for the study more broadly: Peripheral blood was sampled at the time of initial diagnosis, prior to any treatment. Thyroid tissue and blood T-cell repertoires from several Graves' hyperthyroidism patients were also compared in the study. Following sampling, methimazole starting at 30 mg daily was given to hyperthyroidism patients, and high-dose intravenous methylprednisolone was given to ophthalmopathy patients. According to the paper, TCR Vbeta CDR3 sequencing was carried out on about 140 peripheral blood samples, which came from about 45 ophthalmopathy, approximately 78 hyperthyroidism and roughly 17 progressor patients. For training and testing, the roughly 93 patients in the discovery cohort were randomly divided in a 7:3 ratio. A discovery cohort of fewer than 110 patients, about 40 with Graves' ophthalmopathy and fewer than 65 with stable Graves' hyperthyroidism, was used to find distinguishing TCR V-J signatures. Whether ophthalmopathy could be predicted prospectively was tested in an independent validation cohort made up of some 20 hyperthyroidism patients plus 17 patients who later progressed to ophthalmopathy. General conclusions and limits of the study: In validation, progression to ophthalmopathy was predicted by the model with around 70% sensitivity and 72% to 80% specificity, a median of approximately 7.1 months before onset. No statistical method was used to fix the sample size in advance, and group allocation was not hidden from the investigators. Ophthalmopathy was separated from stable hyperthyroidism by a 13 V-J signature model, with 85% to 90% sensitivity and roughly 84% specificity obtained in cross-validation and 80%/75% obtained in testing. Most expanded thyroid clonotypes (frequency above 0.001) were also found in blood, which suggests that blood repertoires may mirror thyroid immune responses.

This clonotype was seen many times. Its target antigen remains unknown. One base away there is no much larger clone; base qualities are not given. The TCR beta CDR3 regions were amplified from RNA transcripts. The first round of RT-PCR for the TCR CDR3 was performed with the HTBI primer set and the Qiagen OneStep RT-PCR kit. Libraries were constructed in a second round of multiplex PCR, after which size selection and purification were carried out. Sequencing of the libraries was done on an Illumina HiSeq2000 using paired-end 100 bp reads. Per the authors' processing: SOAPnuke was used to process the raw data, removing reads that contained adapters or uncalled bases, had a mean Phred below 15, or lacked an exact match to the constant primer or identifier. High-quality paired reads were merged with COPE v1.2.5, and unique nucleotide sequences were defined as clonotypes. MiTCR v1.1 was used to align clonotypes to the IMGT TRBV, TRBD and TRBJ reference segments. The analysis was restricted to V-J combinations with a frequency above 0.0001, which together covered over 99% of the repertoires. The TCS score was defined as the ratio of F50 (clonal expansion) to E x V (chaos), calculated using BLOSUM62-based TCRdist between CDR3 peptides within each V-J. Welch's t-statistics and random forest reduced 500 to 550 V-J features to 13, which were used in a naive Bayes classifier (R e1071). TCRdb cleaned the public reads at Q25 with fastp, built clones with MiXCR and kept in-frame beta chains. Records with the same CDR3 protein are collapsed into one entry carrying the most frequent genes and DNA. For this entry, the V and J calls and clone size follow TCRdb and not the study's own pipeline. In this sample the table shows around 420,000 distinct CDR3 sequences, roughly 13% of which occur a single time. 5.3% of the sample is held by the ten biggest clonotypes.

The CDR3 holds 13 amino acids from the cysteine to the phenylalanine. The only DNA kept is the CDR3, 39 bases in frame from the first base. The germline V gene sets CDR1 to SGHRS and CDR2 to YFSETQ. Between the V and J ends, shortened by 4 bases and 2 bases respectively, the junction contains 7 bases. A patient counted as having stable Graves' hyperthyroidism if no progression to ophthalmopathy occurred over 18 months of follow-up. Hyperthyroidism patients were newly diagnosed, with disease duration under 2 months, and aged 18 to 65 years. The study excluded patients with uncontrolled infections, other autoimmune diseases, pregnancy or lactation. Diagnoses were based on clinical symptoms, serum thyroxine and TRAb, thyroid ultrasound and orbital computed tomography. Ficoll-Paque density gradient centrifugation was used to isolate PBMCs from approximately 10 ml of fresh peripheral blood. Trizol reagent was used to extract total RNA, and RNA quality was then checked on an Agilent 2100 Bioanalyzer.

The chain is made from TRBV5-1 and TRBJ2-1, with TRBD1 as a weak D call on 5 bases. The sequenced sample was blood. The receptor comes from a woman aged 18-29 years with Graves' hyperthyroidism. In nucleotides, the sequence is TGCGCCAGCAGCGACAGAACCTACAATGAGCAGTTCTTC. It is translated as CASSDRTYNEQFF.